These 16 T cell receptor delta chains were sequenced from one sample in a study of gamma-delta T cells after stem cell transplantation. TCRdb reapplied CATT to the RT-PCR reads. The table has 1,500 to 2,000 delta-chain clones, just under 50% seen once. Specimen: gamma-delta T cells. Receptor source: a human donor. It is not recorded whose cells these are; they may come from a transplant donor.

This clone was picked up one time. The chain uses TRDV2 and TRDJ1; a weak D match, TRDD3 (6 bases). From germline, CDR1 is GEAIGNYY and CDR2 EKD. This CDR3 is 15 amino acids long. Trimming took 3 bases from V and 5 from J, leaving 18 bases between them. The CDR3 sequence: CACDSPGDRIDKLIF. DNA of the CDR3: TGTGCCTGTGACTCACCGGGGGACCGCATAGATAAACTCATCTTT.

Turning to this clone: A much bigger clone sits one base away, suggesting this may be a read error. The chain employs TRDV2 and TRDJ1, with 8 bases that match TRDD3. The CDR3 is 18 residues long. Germline V CDR1 and CDR2: GEAIGNYY, EKD. The CDR3: CACDTVAGGGLATDKPIF. As DNA, the CDR3 is TGTGCCTGTGACACCGTGGCGGGTGGGGGATTAGCCACCGATAAACCCATCTTT.

This clone qualifies as large. The chain couples TRDV2 to TRDJ1; TRDD3 matches 7 bases. The CDR3 covers 14 residues. The V and J ends lost 6 bases and 0 bases, in that order; junction bases with no gene match: 6. The germline CDR1 and CDR2 sequences are GEAIGNYY and EKD. CDR3 protein: CACLPLGDTDKLIF. For the CDR3, the DNA is TGTGCCTGTCTGCCGCTGGGGGACACCGATAAACTCATCTTT.

J is TRDJ1 and V is TRDV2; a weak D match, TRDD3 (6 bases). CDR3 size: 17 residues. Germline-derived CDR1 and CDR2 are GEAIGNYY and EKD. V was trimmed by 0 bases and J by 3 bases, leaving 19 bases between them. As DNA, the CDR3 is TGTGCCTGTGACACCGTTAGAACCGGTGGGGGGCCCGATAAACTCATCTTT. It codes for CACDTVRTGGGPDKLIF.

The rearrangement uses TRDV2 and TRDJ1; 11 bases line up with TRDD3. CDR1 is GEAIGNYY and CDR2 is EKD in the germline V gene. With V trimmed by 1 base and J by 2 bases, 14 bases remained unmatched. The CDR3 extends over 19 amino acids. CDR3 nucleotides: TGTGCCTGTGACACGGTCTCCCGCCCTACTGGGGGATATACCGATAAACTCATCTTT. The encoded protein is CACDTVSRPTGGYTDKLIF.

V and J are TRDV2 and TRDJ1; TRDD3 matches 8 bases. CDR1 is GEAIGNYY and CDR2 is EKD in the germline V gene. This CDR3 has 17 amino acids. V trimming: 0 bases; J trimming: 0 bases; junction bases outside the gene matches: 8. The CDR3 DNA reads TGTGCCTGTGACACCCTACTGGGGGCCTCGAACACCGATAAACTCATCTTT. Amino acids: CACDTLLGASNTDKLIF.

The J gene is TRDJ1, the V gene TRDV2; 10 positions match TRDD3. CDR1 and CDR2 from the germline V gene are GEAIGNYY and EKD. V lost 2 bases to trimming and J lost 0 bases; unmatched junction nucleotides: 8. The CDR3 loop spans 17 amino acids. As DNA, the CDR3 is TGTGCCTGTGACATCCTTACTGGGGGATCCGACACCGATAAACTCATCTTT. Its protein product is CACDILTGGSDTDKLIF.

J is TRDJ1 and V is TRDV2; 7 bases line up with TRDD3. The CDR3 runs to 15 residues. V shed 7 bases, J shed 0 bases, and the junction held 10 bases outside the gene matches. Germline values: CDR1 GEAIGNYY, CDR2 EKD. The CDR3 spells CACDPLGTYTDKLIF. In nucleotides, the CDR3 is TGTGCCTGCGACCCACTGGGGACGTACACCGATAAACTCATCTTT.

In its sample, this clone ranks as large. This rearrangement joins TRDV2 to TRDJ3; D unresolved. Germline CDR1 and CDR2: GEAIGNYY and EKD. The V end lost 0 bases, the J end lost 0 bases, and 14 bases lay between the germline ends. The CDR3 has 19 amino acids. In DNA, the CDR3 is TGTGCCTGTGACACCGTCGGTGATAAGAGCTCCTGGGACACCCGACAGATGTTTTTC. Protein product: CACDTVGDKSSWDTRQMFF.

This clone has just a few counts. The sample carries other DNA sequences with the same CDR3. The CDR3 sequence is CACKLLGEADKLIF. The DNA of the CDR3 is TGTGCCTGTAAGCTACTGGGGGAGGCCGATAAACTCATCTTT. V and J are TRDV2 and TRDJ1, with 9 bases fitting TRDD3. V shed 6 bases and J 3 bases; nucleotides not matched to a gene: 7. The CDR3 is 14 residues long. The germline V gene has CDR1 GEAIGNYY and CDR2 EKD.

This clone occurred once. The rearrangement links TRDV2 to TRDJ2; 12 bases fit TRDD3. The V gene's germline CDR1 is GEAIGNYY and CDR2 EKD. The CDR3 spans 20 residues. Trimming cost V 1 base and J 2 bases; bases outside gene matches: 13. This CDR3 is CACDTWGVLGDTALTAQLFF. CDR3 nucleotide sequence: TGTGCCTGTGACACATGGGGAGTACTGGGGGATACAGCATTGACAGCACAACTCTTCTTT.

About this clone itself: Given a far larger clone just one base away, this is likely a sequencing read error. CDR3 bases: TGTGCCTGTGACTCCGTTGGGGGATCCTCTCCCGATAAACTCATCTTT. Its protein product is CACDSVGGSSPDKLIF. The gene calls are TRDV2 and TRDJ1, with 8 nucleotides matching TRDD3. Germline CDR1 reads GEAIGNYY; CDR2 reads EKD. With V trimmed by 3 bases and J by 3 bases, 11 bases remained unmatched. CDR3 size: 16 residues.

This clone is judged large (0.1 to 1%). Other DNA sequences in this sample translate to the same CDR3. The chain employs TRDV2 and TRDJ1; TRDD3 matches 8 bases. From germline, CDR1 is GEAIGNYY and CDR2 EKD. This CDR3 has 19 amino acids. With V trimmed by 3 bases and J by 0 bases, 17 bases remained unmatched. The CDR3 coding sequence is TGTGCCTGTGACCTACTGGGGGCCAAGACCCCCAGCTACACCGATAAACTCATCTTT. Protein product: CACDLLGAKTPSYTDKLIF.

The DNA for the CDR3 is TGTGCCTTATGTACGGAGGGGGAGACCGATAAACTCATCTTT. This encodes CALCTEGETDKLIF. The chain carries TRDV3 and TRDJ1, with D possibly matching TRDD3 (6 bases). Germline loops: CDR1 TVYSNPD, CDR2 GDNSRS (reference sequence). V was cut by 3 bases and J by 2 bases, with 16 bases left in between. This CDR3 spans 14 amino acids. The full variable domain, completed using reference TRDV3 and TRDJ1, is CDKVTQSSPDQTVASGSEVVLLCTYDTVYSNPDLFWYRIRPDYSFQFVFYGDNSRSEGADFTQGRFSVKHILTQKAFHLVISPVRTEDSATYYCALCTEGETDKLIFGKGTRVTVEP.

In regard to this clone: The sample contains more than one DNA sequence encoding this CDR3. The chain carries TRDV2 and TRDJ1, with 10 nucleotides matching TRDD3. The germline gives CDR1 GEAIGNYY, CDR2 EKD. After removal of 0 bases from V and 0 bases from J, the junction contained 6 bases not matched to a gene. The CDR3 is 17 amino acids. The CDR3 here is CACDTVTGGLYTDKLIF. The CDR3 nucleotides are TGTGCCTGTGACACCGTAACTGGGGGATTGTACACCGATAAACTCATCTTT.

With respect to this clone: This likely traces to a read error, being one base from a far larger clone. The V call is TRDV2, the J call TRDJ1, with 9 bases fitting TRDD3. The CDR3 covers 19 residues. Per the germline V gene, CDR1 is GEAIGNYY and CDR2 is EKD. With V trimmed by 0 bases and J by 0 bases, 13 bases remained unmatched. The CDR3 coding sequence is TGTGCCTGTGACACCGTTGCTGGGGGATCTACCCTGTACACCGATAAACTCATCTTT. Residues: CACDTVAGGSTLYTDKLIF.